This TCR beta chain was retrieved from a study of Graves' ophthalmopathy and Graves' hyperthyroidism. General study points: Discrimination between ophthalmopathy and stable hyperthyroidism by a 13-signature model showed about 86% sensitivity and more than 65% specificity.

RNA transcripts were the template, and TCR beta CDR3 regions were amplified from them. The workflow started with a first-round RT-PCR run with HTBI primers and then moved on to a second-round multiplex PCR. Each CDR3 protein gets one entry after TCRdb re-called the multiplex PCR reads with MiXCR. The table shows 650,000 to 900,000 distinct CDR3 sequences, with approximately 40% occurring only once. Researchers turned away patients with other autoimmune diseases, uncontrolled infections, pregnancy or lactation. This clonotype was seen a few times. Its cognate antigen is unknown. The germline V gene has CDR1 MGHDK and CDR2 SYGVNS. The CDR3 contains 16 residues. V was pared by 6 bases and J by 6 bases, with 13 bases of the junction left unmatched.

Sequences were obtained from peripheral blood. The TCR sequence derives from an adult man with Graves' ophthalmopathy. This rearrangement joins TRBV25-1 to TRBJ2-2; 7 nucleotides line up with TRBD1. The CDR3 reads CASSQKTGRLAGELFF. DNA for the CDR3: TGTGCCAGCAGCCAGAAGACAGGGCGATTGGCCGGGGAGCTGTTTTTT. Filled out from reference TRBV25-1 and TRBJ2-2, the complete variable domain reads EADIYQTPRYLVIGTGKKITLECSQTMGHDKMYWYQQDPGMELHLIHYSYGVNSTEKGDLSSESTVSRIRTEHFPLTLESARPSHTSQYLCASSQKTGRLAGELFFGEGSRLTVL.